The T cell receptor beta chain under discussion was sequenced for a study of cytomegalovirus exposure and HLA in healthy donors (dated by TCRdb to the late 2010s). The study in broad terms: According to an earlier analysis of 587 of the donors, about 179 million T cells yielded 95 million to 140 million unique TCR beta sequences and less than 300 Gb of sequence data. The study combined high-throughput TCR immunosequencing, statistical association of individual TCRs with disease status, and machine learning to predict cytomegalovirus infection status. Every repertoire in the discovery cohort had been generated on one and the same sequencing platform. Alongside the repertoire data, information on donor age, sex, ethnicity and CMV serostatus was compiled. An earlier analysis of approximately 630 of the donors applied high-throughput TCR beta sequencing to assess whether each TCR beta V gene segment acted as functional or pseudogenic. Across some 400 genotyped donors of the cohort, an average of roughly 200,000 unique TCR beta nucleotide sequences per donor were sequenced, and around 19% of those sequences were non-productive. Rather than using new phenotypic data, the later analysis identified candidate immune exposures from TCR beta sequences and from how often those sequences occurred across donors. The study aimed to test whether cataloging public T cell receptors could reveal signatures of past pathogen exposure. Of the roughly 430 genotyped donors, about 80% fell in the genetic ancestry cluster associated with self-reported Caucasian donors. Genome-wide SNP genotypes for about 65% of the roughly 670 donors were used in a later genetic analysis, which treated that subset as a discovery cohort. Typing coverage varied by locus: roughly 629-640 donors for A, B, C, DRB1 and DQB1; around 560 for DQA1; around 610 for DPA1; some 470 for DPB1. Using immunosequencing, the study profiled T cell repertoires from about 610 subjects and related those repertoires to cytomegalovirus serostatus. A later analysis re-analyzed previously published TCR beta repertoires from 650 to 800 donors and added high-resolution HLA genotyping to study TCR occurrence patterns. Several DR-DQ haplotypes were treated as single units for association and clustering because of strong linkage in the cohort. Along with the approximately 600-subject first cohort, a separate validation cohort of around 120 different subjects was used. An early release that covered about 600 HLA-typed donors contained about 300 gigabases of sequencing data and some 87 million unique TCR sequences. Both class I and class II loci were covered by HLA typing, at four-digit resolution.

In regard to this clone: Its target antigen remains unknown.

The cohort comprised some 700 healthy bone marrow donors. At the time of sampling, every cohort member was nominally healthy, though immune exposures that went unrecorded were likely present. The donor was CMV seronegative and was included in the group of about 350 seronegative cohort members. A peripheral blood sample was provided by each donor, and peripheral blood mononuclear cells were used for TCR beta sequencing. Genomic DNA extraction from the blood cell samples was performed with the Qiagen DNeasy Blood Extraction Kit. The library was built by means of the immunoSEQ multiplex PCR assay. A mixture of 60 forward primers for TCR Vbeta segments and 13 reverse primers for TCR Jbeta segments was used in the multiplex PCR. The CDR3 region of rearranged TCR beta genes was amplified from genomic DNA with a multiplex PCR assay. The Illumina HiSeq System was used to sequence the amplified TCR beta libraries as 87-base-pair reads. Per the authors' processing: A later analysis tallied 75 million to 95 million unique TCR beta chains across the 700 or so repertoires, and around 9.9 million of those chains were shared by two or more donors. Raw reads were error-corrected and collapsed into unique sequences by a nearest-neighbor algorithm in which closely related sequences were merged to remove PCR and sequencing errors. V, D and J gene segments were assigned by aligning CDR3 sequences to IMGT reference sequences. For a sequence to be retained, a match of at least six nucleotides to both a V gene segment and a J gene segment was required. A rearrangement was called productive if the CDR3 had no stop codons and remained in frame with V and J, and every other rearrangement was called non-productive. CDR3 was defined according to IMGT convention as the region running from the second conserved V-encoded cysteine to the conserved J-encoded phenylalanine. The earlier analysis of about 560 of the donors excluded any sequence lacking an unambiguous match to a single V gene segment. In an earlier analysis of almost 600 of the donors, a V segment was called functional when productive rearrangements were above 56.7%, and segregating when the standard deviation between donors exceeded 5%. To diagnose cytomegalovirus status from the catalog of TCR beta chain sequences, a statistical classification framework was built. In a later analysis, V and J genes were assigned by comparing TCR nucleotide sequences against IMGT/GENE-DB human TR gene sequences. A later analysis assigned CDR3 sequences and most-parsimonious VDJ recombination scenarios with the TCRdist pipeline. In a later analysis, every TCR beta chain was defined by the combination of its CDR3 amino acid sequence and its V-gene family, and reads without a unique V-gene family were dropped. A later analysis removed roughly 590 highly shared, low-generation-probability nucleotide sequences to deal with suspected cross-contamination and a sequencing artifact. In a later analysis, a clonal expansion index for each public chain was calculated from normalized within-repertoire ranks of inferred template counts. Generation probabilities in a later analysis came from a VDJ recombination model fitted to out-of-frame rearrangements, and those results were checked against IGoR. A later analysis scored TCR-TCR, TCR-HLA and TCR-CMV co-occurrence with hypergeometric tests, applying a repertoire-size bias correction to TCR pairs. False discovery rates were estimated in a later analysis by permuting HLA or CMV assignments 20 times. In a later analysis, co-occurring TCRs were grouped with DBSCAN, and TCRdist sequence similarity was added when clustering was performed within HLA-allele-positive subsets. For co-occurrence clustering, repertoires with fewer than 30,000 or more than 120,000 public chains were excluded, along with five repertoires with anomalous nucleotide sharing. TCRdb retrieved this table from immuneACCESS and kept in-frame rearrangements only. Not all clones are present; in checked studies, unresolved V genes account for under half, and no reason is known for the remainder. V, J and clone size derive from that table, while D and trimming were established from the DNA sequence. This sample's table lists 150,000 to 200,000 clones. Of the sample, about 6.8% falls within the top ten clones.

Broader findings and caveats from the paper: Immune exposure information for the cohort was limited to CMV serostatus. When HLA alleles, especially DR and DQ, strongly co-occurred, attributing TCR associations to individual alleles was difficult. Roughly uniform sequencing depth across donors was assumed in presence/absence analyses, although this assumption may not hold. A cluster of highly shared sequence variants was judged likely to represent a technical artifact of the sequencing pipeline. The study listed 164 TCR beta chains as associated with cytomegalovirus. A further reported finding was that TCR beta sequences accurately predicted the HLA-A and HLA-B alleles for most subjects in the first cohort. In a later genetic analysis, fewer N-insertions in productive TCRs were reported among donors in an Asian-associated ancestry cluster than the approximately 670-donor mean. Because HLA typing was unavailable for some donors at each locus, only the typed subset was used in association tests. In a later analysis, the rate of TCR association differed among HLA loci, with DRB1 alleles having the most associated TCRs and HLA-C alleles having the fewest. The authors suggested that the approach could potentially be extended to other disease states and immunological phenotypes. Compared with equally common non-associated chains, HLA-associated TCR beta chains in a later analysis were more clonally expanded and had lower generation probabilities. In a later analysis, several top co-occurrence clusters were reported to appear linked to parvovirus B19, influenza, CMV and Epstein-Barr virus. A few of the identified cytomegalovirus-associated TCR beta chains were confirmed in vitro to be specific for cytomegalovirus antigens. The classifier was reported to diagnose cytomegalovirus status with high specificity and sensitivity in both the original and validation cohorts. An earlier analysis of 587 of the donors showed that most TCR beta V segments appeared in productive rearrangements either about 87% or about 30% of the time, which broadly matched IMGT annotations. While some public TCRs were present in many individuals, most TCR sequences turned up only very rarely across donors. A later genetic analysis associated a missense DCLRE1C variant with V-gene and J-gene trimming of TCR beta chains, and an independent cohort replicated the association. According to a later analysis, most CMV-associated TCR beta chains appeared to be HLA-restricted, and the HLA associations seemed to be driven largely by CMV exposure. Only TCR beta chains were sequenced in this cohort, and the absence of alpha or paired-chain data limited detectable features. A later analysis associated about 17,000 TCR beta sequences with specific HLA alleles at a false discovery rate of 0.05. Some IMGT-functional V segments, including TRBV6-2 and TRBV6-3, could not be distinguished by the 87-base-pair reads and were therefore excluded. Correlated functional status among segregating V segments might be attributable to linkage disequilibrium, but an unknown experimental factor could not be ruled out. The earlier analysis of fewer than 750 of the donors excluded 15 to 20 rarely observed V segments, including chromosome 9 orphons, because counts were too low.

V is reduced by 2 bases and J by 11 bases, leaving a spacing of 16 bases between them. From its cysteine to its phenylalanine, the CDR3 spans 14 amino acids. Solely the CDR3 DNA is kept, with 42 bases framed from the first base. Reading the germline V gene (reference sequence) gives CDR1 SEHNR and CDR2 FQNEAQ. The sequence came from a man aged 30-40 years in good health and CMV-seronegative. The sequenced sample was PBMCs. The V and J genes are TRBV7-9 and TRBJ1-5, with the D gene call left open. The nucleotide sequence reads as follows: TGTGCCAGCAGCTTATCTCTGGCGGGGTCCGCCCAGCATTTT. This is translated as CASSLSLAGSAQHF. Supplemented by the reference TRBV7-9 and TRBJ1-5 proteins around the CDR3, the complete variable domain is DTGVSQNPRHKITKRGQNVTFRCDPISEHNRLYWYRQTLGQGPEFLTYFQNEAQLEKSRLLSDRFSAERPKGSFSTLEIQRTEQGDSAMYLCASSLSLAGSAQHFGDGTRLSIL.